One and the same sample provided the 22 T cell receptor beta chains below, sequenced in a study of radiotherapy plus CTLA-4 blockade in lung cancer. TCRdb's table, derived via immunoSEQ multiplex PCR, lists solely in-frame clones and lacks some. The sample carries 95,000 to 150,000 clones, around 89% recorded once. The sample here was peripheral blood, taken from a patient treated with radiotherapy plus ipilimumab. The receptor set was obtained from a human donor with non-small cell lung cancer that progressed on radiotherapy plus ipilimumab.

The chain links TRBV19 to TRBJ2-7; D possibly corresponds to TRBD2 (6 bases). V lost 4 bases, J lost 4 bases, and 20 bases lay in between. CDR3 length: 16 amino acids. The germline V gene encodes CDR1 LNHDA and CDR2 SQIVND (reference sequence). For the CDR3, the DNA is TGTGCCAGTAGTACGTACACCGGGACTCCCCCGTACGAGCAGTACTTC. As protein: CASSTYTGTPPYEQYF. The full variable domain, with the rest looked up from reference TRBV19 and TRBJ2-7, is DGGITQSPKYLFRKEGQNVTLSCEQNLNHDAMYWYRQDPGQGLRLIYYSQIVNDFQKGDIAEGYSVSREKKESFPLTVTSAQKNPTAFYLCASSTYTGTPPYEQYFGPGTRLTVT.

This clone was observed a few times. V and J are TRBV5-4 and TRBJ2-5; TRBD2 is a possible D gene (6 bases). This CDR3 is 14 amino acids long. The ends were cut back, 0 bases at V and 4 bases at J, with 10 bases in the middle. Germline assignment: CDR1 SGHNT and CDR2 YYREEE (reference sequence). As DNA, the CDR3 is TGTGCCAGCAGCTTGGTAGGTAGCGGAGAGACCCAGTACTTC. Its protein product is CASSLVGSGETQYF.

The rearrangement joins TRBV4-1 to TRBJ1-2; no clear D. The CDR3 runs 14 residues. Germline assignment: CDR1 MGHRA and CDR2 YSYEKL. V was shortened by 0 bases and J by 7 bases, with 12 bases between the two germline ends. CDR3 sequence: CASSQERGSSGYTF. CDR3 coding DNA: TGCGCCAGCAGCCAAGAACGGGGATCGTCTGGCTACACCTTC.

This chain links TRBV29-1 with TRBJ1-1; D remains ambiguous. Germline assignment: CDR1 SQVTM and CDR2 ANQGSEA. Trimming took 5 bases from V and 0 from J, leaving 10 bases between them. The CDR3 runs 13 residues. The CDR3 nucleotides are TGCAGCGTTCTAGGGCCGATGAACACTGAAGCTTTCTTT. Protein product: CSVLGPMNTEAFF.

The rearrangement links TRBV14 to TRBJ2-1, with 7 bases aligning to TRBD2. Germline V gene sequence: CDR1 SGHDN, CDR2 FVKESK. The CDR3 length is 16 residues. J gave up 4 bases and V 3 bases, and 9 bases lay outside the gene matches. CDR3 loop: CASSHLPSGYYNEQFF. Here the CDR3 DNA reads TGTGCCAGCAGCCACCTACCTAGCGGCTATTACAATGAGCAGTTCTTC.

The chain is built from TRBV12-5 and TRBJ2-2; D ambiguous. The germline V gene has CDR1 LGHNT and CDR2 FRNRAP. This CDR3 is built from 13 residues. Deletions cut 5 bases from V and 1 base from J, with 5 bases between. For the CDR3, the DNA is TGTGCTAGTGGTCCTAGGAACACCGGGGAGCTGTTTTTT. Its protein product is CASGPRNTGELFF.

The chain links TRBV2 to TRBJ2-2, with TRBD2 matching 9 bases. Per germline, CDR1 SNHLY and CDR2 FYNNEI. V lost 8 bases and J lost 2; bases outside the gene matches: 6. This CDR3 is built from 15 residues. The chain's CDR3 is CASASAGGNTGELFF. CDR3 sequence (DNA): TGTGCCAGCGCATCAGCGGGAGGTAACACCGGGGAGCTGTTTTTT.

This clone was observed a handful of times. The rearrangement uses TRBV7-2 and TRBJ1-5; D possibly corresponds to TRBD1 (6 bases). The CDR3 loop spans 14 amino acids. With 5 bases removed from V and 5 bases from J, the gap between germline ends came to 13 bases. Looked up from germline, CDR1 is SGHTA and CDR2 is FQGNSA. CDR3 amino acids: CASSRGQSYQPQHF. The CDR3 nucleotides read TGTGCCAGCAGCCGGGGACAATCGTATCAGCCCCAGCATTTT.

The chain joins TRBV11-2 to TRBJ2-2, with D possibly called TRBD1 or TRBD2 (5 bases each). The CDR3 sequence is 15 residues long. The germline V gene has CDR1 SGHAT and CDR2 FQNNGV. V lost 5 bases, J lost 2 bases, and 12 bases lay in between. CDR3 in DNA: TGTGCCAGCAGCCAGCCGGGACCCAACACCGGGGAGCTGTTTTTT. This sequence encodes CASSQPGPNTGELFF.

The V gene is TRBV7-8, the J gene TRBJ1-2; 7 bases line up with TRBD1. The V segment lost 3 bases and the J segment 1 base; nucleotides outside the gene matches: 5. Germline-derived CDR1 and CDR2 are SGHVS and FQNEAQ. The CDR3 is made up of 15 amino acids. CDR3 sequence reads: CASSFETGFNYGYTF. As DNA, the CDR3 is TGTGCCAGCAGCTTCGAGACAGGGTTTAACTATGGCTACACCTTC.

A few counts support this clone. The chain joins TRBV5-4 to TRBJ1-1, with TRBD1 identical over 7 bases. Germline CDR1 and CDR2: SGHNT and YYREEE (reference sequence). The CDR3 runs 15 residues. The ends lost 2 bases at V and 4 bases at J; junction bases unmatched: 8. The CDR3: CASSLDRAGTTEAFF. The CDR3 DNA reads as TGTGCCAGCAGCTTAGACAGGGCAGGGACCACTGAAGCTTTCTTT. The full variable domain, completed using reference TRBV5-4 and TRBJ1-1, is ETGVTQSPTHLIKTRGQQVTLRCSSQSGHNTVSWYQQALGQGPQFIFQYYREEENGRGNFPPRFSGLQFPNYSSELNVNALELDDSALYLCASSLDRAGTTEAFFGQGTRLTVV.

The chain carries TRBV7-6 and TRBJ1-4; D gene uncertain. The CDR3 length is 12 residues. Per the germline V gene, CDR1 is SGHVS and CDR2 is FNYEAQ. Trimming took off 1 base at V and 12 bases at J, with 9 bases between the two ends. CDR3 DNA sequence: TGTGCCAGCAGCTTAGATACAGTTCAACTGTTTTTT. Amino acids: CASSLDTVQLFF. Supplemented by reference TRBV7-6 and TRBJ1-4, the full variable domain reads GAGVSQSPRYKVTKRGQDVALRCDPISGHVSLYWYRQALGQGPEFLTYFNYEAQQDKSGLPNDRFSAERPEGSISTLTIQRTEQRDSAMYRCASSLDTVQLFFGSGTQLSVL.

This chain connects TRBV5-1 to TRBJ2-1; 10 nucleotides agree with TRBD2. CDR1 is SGHRS, CDR2 YFSETQ, per germline. This CDR3 comprises 17 residues. V was clipped by 0 bases and J by 0 bases; unmatched bases: 3. The CDR3 nucleotides read TGCGCCAGCAGCTTGGCAGCGGGAGGGGGCTCCTACAATGAGCAGTTCTTC. Encoded protein: CASSLAAGGGSYNEQFF.

The V and J genes are TRBV10-3 and TRBJ2-5; D is tentatively TRBD1 or TRBD2 (5 bases each). There are 13 residues in the CDR3. V lost 10 bases and J 2 bases, leaving 14 bases between the germline ends. Germline V gene lookup returns CDR1 ENHRY and CDR2 SYGVKD. CDR3 DNA: TGTGCCACCCTCCGGGGCCCACAAGAGACCCAGTACTTC. This sequence encodes CATLRGPQETQYF.

A few counts support this clone. The gene calls are TRBV19 and TRBJ1-2, with 11 positions matching TRBD1. CDR1 LNHDA and CDR2 SQIVND come from the germline V gene (reference sequence). Germline trimming cut 1 base from V and 8 bases from J; bases unmatched to any gene: 12. This CDR3 has 17 amino acids. The CDR3, as DNA: TGTGCCAGTAGTATAGCTCGGACAGGGGGCGCCGTTAGAGGCTACACCTTC. It encodes CASSIARTGGAVRGYTF.

This clone was detected once. The rearrangement joins TRBV5-1 to TRBJ1-2; tentatively, D is TRBD1 (5 bases). V was pared by 0 bases and J by 7 bases, with 10 bases between. The CDR3 runs to 13 residues. The germline CDR1 and CDR2 sequences are SGHRS and YFSETQ. CDR3 bases: TGCGCCAGCAGCTTGGAAGACAGTTTTGGCTACACCTTC. This translates into CASSLEDSFGYTF.

The chain is built from TRBV6-1 and TRBJ2-1; either TRBD1 or TRBD2 may supply D (5 bases each). Per germline, CDR1 MNHNS and CDR2 SASEGT. V was clipped by 1 base and J by 7 bases, with 14 bases between them. The CDR3 is made up of 15 amino acids. CDR3 amino acids: CASSEVGAGGNEQFF. CDR3 nucleotides: TGTGCCAGCAGTGAAGTCGGGGCTGGTGGGAATGAGCAGTTCTTC.

By sample fraction, this clone is medium-sized. V gene TRBV6-4 combines with J gene TRBJ1-2; D not resolved. The CDR3 extends over 15 amino acids. Germline CDR1 and CDR2: MRHNA and SNTAGT. V lost 2 bases to trimming and J lost 0 bases, with 10 bases between them. As DNA, the CDR3 is TGTGCCAGCAGTGACACCCGGGGAGCTAACTATGGCTACACCTTC. Its translation: CASSDTRGANYGYTF.

DNA for the CDR3: TGTGCCAGCAGCGTAGATGCAGGGGGGCGGAACGAGCAGTACTTC. Translating gives CASSVDAGGRNEQYF. This chain links TRBV9 with TRBJ2-7; TRBD1 might be the D (7 bases). Germline loops: CDR1 SGDLS, CDR2 YYNGEE. Trimming took 0 bases from V and 5 from J, leaving 15 bases between them. The CDR3 runs to 15 residues.

The chain carries TRBV9 and TRBJ1-4; D unclear. The CDR3 totals 15 residues. Germline V lookup: CDR1 SGDLS, CDR2 YYNGEE. Trimming removed 4 bases at V and 4 bases at J, with 14 bases between. The CDR3 region is CASSPHLQSNEKLFF. Here the CDR3 DNA reads TGTGCCAGCAGCCCCCATCTTCAGAGTAATGAAAAACTGTTTTTT.

This clone has only one observation. One end of the junction does not line up with germline, which may come from a read error. The chain joins TRBV6-5 to TRBJ2-3; D ambiguous. The CDR3 spans 12 residues. From germline, CDR1 is MNHEY and CDR2 SVGAGI. The CDR3 protein is CVSSSKGDTQYF. CDR3 sequence (DNA): TGTGTCAGCAGCTCTAAGGGAGATACGCAGTATTTT.

The V call is TRBV18, the J call TRBJ1-5, with D possibly matching TRBD1 (6 bases). Per germline, CDR1 KGHSH and CDR2 LQKENI. The CDR3 consists of 15 residues. Trimming took 4 bases from V and 3 from J, leaving 13 bases between them. CDR3 coding DNA: TGTGCCAGCTCACGGACAGCATCGAACAATCAGCCCCAGCATTTT. It encodes CASSRTASNNQPQHF.